This T cell receptor beta chain was retrieved from a study of blood T cell repertoires in COVID-19. The wider study: Some COVID-19 samples were acute and others convalescent; all came from the United States, Italy and Spain. Sample material is recorded as cDNA or gDNA derived from T cells, B-cell-depleted T cells, or PBMCs.

Original analysis: It was from reference gene primer amplification that nucleated cell counts were estimated. Produced via immunoSEQ multiplex PCR; TCRdb's table is partial and in-frame only. The DNA was the basis for D and trimming; V, J and clone size are from that table. The table lists tens of thousands of clones, around 80% of them singletons. Germline values: CDR1 LGHDT, CDR2 YNNKEL (reference sequence). This CDR3 has 14 amino acids. With 1 base removed from V and 4 bases from J, the gap between germline ends came to 10 bases. Material: peripheral blood. This receptor was obtained from a woman aged 55-69 years with acute or convalescent COVID-19. The chain couples TRBV3-1 (or the pseudogene TRBV3-2) to TRBJ1-2, with D perhaps TRBD1 (5 bases). In DNA form, the CDR3 reads TGTGCCAGCAGCCAAGCGACAGAAATCTATGGCTACACCTTC. This codes for CASSQATEIYGYTF.